Listed below are T cell receptor beta chains from one sample, sequenced in a study of human T cells and chemical hapten exposure. TCRdb reprocessed the RACE reads via MiXCR and lists one record per CDR3 protein. The data show approximately 370,000 distinct CDR3 sequences, approximately 5.8% seen once. Material: whole blood, obtained in connection with sensitization to the hapten diphenylcyclopropenone (DPC). All receptors derive from a woman aged 18-30 years with alopecia areata. Some clones in this sample may be carry-over from other donors' samples. CDR3s include the opening cysteine and the closing phenylalanine or tryptophan. D genes are given only for firm matches. Clone size is stated in some rows and not others, as once, few, many or a class when expanded.

NA | TRBJ1-2 | NA | TRBV7-2 | TGTGCCAGCAGCCTGACTCGACAGAGCTATGGCTACACCTTC | CASSLTRQSYGYTF
many | TRBJ2-1 | TRBD2 | TRBV6-2/TRBV6-3 | TGTGCCAGCAGTTACTCGGGGAGGGACTCCAATGAGCAGTTCTTC | CASSYSGRDSNEQFF
NA | TRBJ2-1 | TRBD2 | TRBV7-9 | TGTGCCAGCAGCTCAGCGGGACTCTACAATGAGCAGTTCTTC | CASSSAGLYNEQFF
NA | TRBJ2-1 | TRBD2 | TRBV7-9 | TGTGCCAGCAGCTTACCGTCTAGCGGGCCCTACGAGCAGTTCTTC | CASSLPSSGPYEQFF
many | TRBJ2-7 | NA | TRBV12-3/TRBV12-4 | TGTGCCAGCAGTATGGACAGTGAGTCCTACGAGCAGTACTTC | CASSMDSESYEQYF
few | TRBJ1-2 | NA | TRBV15 | TGTGCCACCAGCAGAGGTCGGACAGCAGATGGCTACACCTTC | CATSRGRTADGYTF
many | TRBJ1-5 | NA | TRBV10-3 | TGTGCCATCAGTGCAGGGGACAATCAGCCCCAGCATTTT | CAISAGDNQPQHF
few | TRBJ2-1 | TRBD2 | TRBV4-2 | TGTGCCAGCAGCCAAGGGGACTCAACTAGCGGGGGCATTCGCAACGAGCAGTTCTTC | CASSQGDSTSGGIRNEQFF
few | TRBJ1-1 | NA | TRBV9 | TGTGCCAGCAGCTTAACTCCAACCTTTGAAGCTTTCTTT | CASSLTPTFEAFF
few | TRBJ2-1 | NA | TRBV7-9 | TGTGCCAGCAGGCCAGGGGCGACGGGGGTAATTCCCCACAATGAGCAGTTCTTC | CASRPGATGVIPHNEQFF
NA | TRBJ1-1 | NA | TRBV21-1 | TGTGCCAGCAGCCATGGGACGCAGCCGGGCACTGAAGCTTTCTTT | CASSHGTQPGTEAFF
many | TRBJ2-7 | TRBD1 | TRBV12-3/TRBV12-4 | TGTGCCAGCAGTGACAGGGGATACTACGAGCAGTACTTC | CASSDRGYYEQYF
many | TRBJ2-1 | NA | TRBV27 | TGTGCCAGCAGTCCGGTCAGGGGTCTCGGGTCCTACAATGAGCAGTTCTTC | CASSPVRGLGSYNEQFF